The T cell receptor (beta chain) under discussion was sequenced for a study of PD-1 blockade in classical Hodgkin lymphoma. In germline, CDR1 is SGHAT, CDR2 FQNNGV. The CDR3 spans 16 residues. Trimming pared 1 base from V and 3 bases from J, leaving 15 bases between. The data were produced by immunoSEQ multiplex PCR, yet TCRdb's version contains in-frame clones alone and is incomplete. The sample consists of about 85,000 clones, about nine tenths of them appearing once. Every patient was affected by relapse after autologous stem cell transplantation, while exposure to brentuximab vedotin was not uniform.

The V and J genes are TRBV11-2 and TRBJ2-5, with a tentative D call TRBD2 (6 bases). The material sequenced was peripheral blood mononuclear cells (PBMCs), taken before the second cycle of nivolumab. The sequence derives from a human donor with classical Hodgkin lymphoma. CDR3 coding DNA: TGTGCCAGCAGCTTAGCGGCGACCTGGGGGGAAGAGACCCAGTACTTC. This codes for CASSLAATWGEETQYF.